The rows below give T cell receptor beta chains drawn from one sample of a study of response to subunit inactivated influenza vaccine. Using its own MiXCR run on the RT-PCR reads, TCRdb lists one record per CDR3 protein. The data show 500,000 to 600,000 distinct CDR3 sequences, approximately 10% seen once. In addition, the sample was reused for a study of T cells expressing NK-cell markers.

Specimen: PBMCs from blood, collected on the day of vaccination. All receptors come from a man aged 50 to 59 who received an inactivated influenza vaccine. CDR3s include the opening cysteine and the closing phenylalanine or tryptophan. The order of the fields is clone size, D gene, V gene, J gene, CDR3 protein, CDR3 DNA. A D gene is named only where the DNA matches it firmly. Some rows have no size entry. The others give once, few or many, or a class for an expanded clone.

NA	TRBD1	TRBV20-1	TRBJ2-7	CSGGTETYEQYF	TGCAGTGGGGGGACAGAAACCTACGAGCAGTACTTC
NA	TRBD2	TRBV29-1	TRBJ2-2	CSALAGGPEGELFF	TGCAGCGCACTAGCGGGAGGGCCGGAGGGGGAGCTGTTTTTT
many	NA	TRBV6-1	TRBJ2-1	CASSRDRRRERSYNEQFF	TGTGCCAGCAGCCGGGACCGGAGGCGGGAACGGTCATACAATGAGCAGTTCTTC
many	NA	TRBV30	TRBJ1-1	CAWQNDMNTEAFF	TGTGCCTGGCAAAACGATATGAACACTGAAGCTTTCTTT
many	NA	TRBV5-1	TRBJ2-7	CASSPASGTTYEQYF	TGCGCCAGCAGCCCCGCATCCGGGACAACTTACGAGCAGTACTTC
many	NA	TRBV7-7	TRBJ2-2	CASSLARGTGELFF	TGTGCCAGCAGCTTAGCCCGGGGCACCGGGGAGCTGTTTTTT
many	NA	TRBV20-1	TRBJ2-1	CSARDGGSYNEQFF	TGCAGTGCTAGAGATGGGGGGTCCTACAATGAGCAGTTCTTC
few	TRBD2	TRBV20-1	TRBJ2-3	CSALAGPDTQYF	TGCAGTGCACTAGCGGGACCCGATACGCAGTATTTT
NA	TRBD2	TRBV4-2	TRBJ2-1	CASSPVTGLAGGFF	TGTGCCAGCAGCCCAGTTACCGGACTAGCGGGGGGGTTCTTC
many	TRBD1	TRBV12-3/TRBV12-4	TRBJ2-7	CASSPTGGVTYEQYF	TGTGCCAGCAGTCCCACAGGGGGTGTAACCTACGAGCAGTACTTC
many	TRBD1	TRBV4-2	TRBJ2-2	CASSLPGQGMNTGELFF	TGTGCCAGCAGTCTTCCGGGACAGGGGATGAACACCGGGGAGCTGTTTTTT
NA	NA	TRBV29-1	TRBJ2-5	CSVANWMGETQYF	TGCAGCGTCGCAAACTGGATGGGGGAGACCCAGTACTTC
NA	NA	TRBV7-9	TRBJ2-7	CAHGGGSYEQYF	TGTGCCCACGGGGGAGGATCCTACGAGCAGTACTTC
NA	TRBD2	TRBV5-1	TRBJ2-1	CASSLEASGRLVSVF	TGCGCCAGCAGCTTGGAGGCTAGCGGGAGGCTTGTTTCGGTCTTC
NA	TRBD1	TRBV20-1	TRBJ2-7	CSATDPDRGLYEQYF	TGCAGTGCTACCGACCCGGACAGGGGGCTTTACGAGCAGTACTTC
NA	NA	TRBV29-1	TRBJ1-3	CSVDLRGGGNTIYF	TGCAGCGTTGACCTCAGGGGTGGTGGAAACACCATATATTTT
few	TRBD2	TRBV6-5	TRBJ2-7	CASSGLASEQYF	TGTGCCAGCAGTGGACTAGCGAGCGAGCAGTACTTC
many	NA	TRBV6-1	TRBJ2-1	CASTGAGQGEQFF	TGTGCCAGCACCGGGGCAGGTCAAGGGGAGCAGTTCTTC
NA	TRBD1	TRBV3-1	TRBJ2-4	CASSQAGGATKNIQYF	TGTGCCAGCAGCCAGGCAGGGGGCGCGACCAAAAACATTCAGTACTTC
few	NA	TRBV14	TRBJ2-1	CASSPRENIYNEQFF	TGTGCCAGCAGCCCCCGGGAGAATATTTACAATGAGCAGTTCTTC
few	TRBD1	TRBV20-1	TRBJ2-5	CSARETGGRETQYF	TGCAGTGCTAGAGAGACAGGGGGCCGAGAGACCCAGTACTTC
many	NA	TRBV5-1	TRBJ2-3	CASSLGLKTRDTQYF	TGCGCCAGCAGCTTGGGCCTCAAAACACGTGATACGCAGTATTTT
NA	TRBD1	TRBV3-1	TRBJ1-4	CASSHYRDRNEKLFF	TGTGCCAGCAGCCATTACCGGGACAGGAATGAAAAACTGTTTTTT
NA	NA	TRBV12-3/TRBV12-4	TRBJ2-7	CASSLGTLGYEQYF	TGTGCCAGCAGTTTAGGGACATTGGGTTACGAGCAGTACTTC